Listed below are T cell receptor beta chains from one sample, sequenced in a study of blood T cell repertoires in COVID-19. Clones were read by immunoSEQ multiplex PCR, and TCRdb kept only the in-frame ones, dropping some. The sample lists thousands of clones, approximately 88% seen once, with approximately 19% in the top ten. Sequencing was performed on peripheral blood. The receptors originated from a human donor with active COVID-19. The donor label of this sample is uncertain. CDR3s include the opening cysteine and the closing phenylalanine or tryptophan. The D gene is left open where the match is weak.

CASSTRDRGREKLFF,TRBD1,TRBV7-9
CASITTAGASYEQYF,TRBD2,TRBV6-6
CASTMTLAGADEQYF,TRBD2,TRBV7-6
CAISGTGNTYNEQFF,TRBD1,TRBV10-3
CASSLEGLNTGELFF,.,TRBV11-3
CASSQGDSHYEQYF,.,TRBV4-2
CASSYGTSGKETQYF,TRBD2,TRBV13
CASSLSQTYEQYF,.,TRBV5-1
CSASADRSSYEQYF,TRBD1,TRBV20-1
CASQRGPFAGATYEQYF,TRBD2,TRBV18
CASSDPPGDEQYF,.,TRBV2
CASSYRDKANEQFF,.,TRBV6-5
CASSQALMNTEAFF,.,TRBV4-2
CSVVWALGEQFF,.,TRBV29-1
CAISGGSNQPQHF,.,TRBV10-3
CASSQDLAGGTDTQYF,TRBD2,TRBV3-1/TRBV3-2
CASNGPDILYTEAFF,.,TRBV6-5
CASSIGRRGFSYEQYF,TRBD1,TRBV19
CASSELLAGVETQYF,TRBD2,TRBV6-1
CASSESPTVMYSYEQYF,.,TRBV2
CASSLGQGTYEQYF,TRBD1,TRBV14
CASTLQEGYGYTF,.,TRBV28
CASSKYLPTTGHNSEQYF,.,TRBV21-1
CASSQRTGDEQYF,TRBD1,TRBV4-1
CASKEGAGNIQYF,.,TRBV19
CAWQASGGTEAFF,.,TRBV30
CASTTGTGRNEKLFF,TRBD1,TRBV19
CASSVEDSSGNTIYF,.,TRBV9
CASSWGQEYEQYF,TRBD1,TRBV27
CAIRTDQETQYF,.,TRBV10-3
CASSLDRALNTEAFF,.,TRBV7-2